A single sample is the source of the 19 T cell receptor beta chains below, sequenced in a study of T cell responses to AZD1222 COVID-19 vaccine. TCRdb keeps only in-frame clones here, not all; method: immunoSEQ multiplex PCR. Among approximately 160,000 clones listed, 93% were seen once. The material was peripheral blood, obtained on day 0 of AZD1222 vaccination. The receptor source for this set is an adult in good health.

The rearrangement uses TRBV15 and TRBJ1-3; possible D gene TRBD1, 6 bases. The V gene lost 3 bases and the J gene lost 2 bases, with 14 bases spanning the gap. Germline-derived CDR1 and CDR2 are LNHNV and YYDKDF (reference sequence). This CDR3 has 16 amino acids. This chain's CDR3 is CATSRMDSTTGNTIYF. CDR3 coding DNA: TGTGCCACCAGCAGGATGGACAGCACAACTGGAAACACCATATATTTT.

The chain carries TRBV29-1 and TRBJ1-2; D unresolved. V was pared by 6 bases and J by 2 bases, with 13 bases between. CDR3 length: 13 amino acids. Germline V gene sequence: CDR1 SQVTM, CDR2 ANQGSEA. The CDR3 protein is CSVGVPGNYGYTF. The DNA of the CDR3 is TGCAGCGTAGGCGTTCCGGGGAACTATGGCTACACCTTC.

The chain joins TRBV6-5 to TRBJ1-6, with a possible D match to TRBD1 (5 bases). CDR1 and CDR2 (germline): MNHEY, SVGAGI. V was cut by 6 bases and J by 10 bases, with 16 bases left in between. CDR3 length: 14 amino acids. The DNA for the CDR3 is TGTGCCAGCAGGCGACCTGAGGGGATCTCACCCCTCCACTTT. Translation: CASRRPEGISPLHF.

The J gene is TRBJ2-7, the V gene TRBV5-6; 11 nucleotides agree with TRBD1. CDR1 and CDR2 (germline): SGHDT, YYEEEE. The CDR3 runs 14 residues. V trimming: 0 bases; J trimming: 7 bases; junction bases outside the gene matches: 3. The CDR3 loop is CASSLVGQGEEQYF. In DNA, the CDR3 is TGTGCCAGCAGCTTGGTGGGACAGGGGGAGGAGCAGTACTTC.

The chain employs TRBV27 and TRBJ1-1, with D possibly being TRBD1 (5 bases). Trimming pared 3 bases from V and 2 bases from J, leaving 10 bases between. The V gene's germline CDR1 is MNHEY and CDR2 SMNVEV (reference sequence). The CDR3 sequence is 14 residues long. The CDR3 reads CASSFGGVNTEAFF. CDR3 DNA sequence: TGTGCCAGCAGTTTTGGGGGGGTAAACACTGAAGCTTTCTTT.

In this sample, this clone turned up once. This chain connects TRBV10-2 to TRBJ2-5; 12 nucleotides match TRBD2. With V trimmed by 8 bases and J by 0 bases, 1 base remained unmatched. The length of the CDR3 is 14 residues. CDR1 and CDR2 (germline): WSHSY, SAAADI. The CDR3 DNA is TGCGCCAGCCTAGCGGGGGGGTACCAAGAGACCCAGTACTTC. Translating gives CASLAGGYQETQYF.

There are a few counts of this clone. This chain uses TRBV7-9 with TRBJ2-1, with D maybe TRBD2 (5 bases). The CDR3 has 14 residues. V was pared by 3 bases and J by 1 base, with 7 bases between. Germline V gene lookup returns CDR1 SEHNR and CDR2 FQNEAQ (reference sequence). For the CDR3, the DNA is TGTGCCAGCAGCTTCGGGGAATCCTACAATGAGCAGTTCTTC. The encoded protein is CASSFGESYNEQFF.

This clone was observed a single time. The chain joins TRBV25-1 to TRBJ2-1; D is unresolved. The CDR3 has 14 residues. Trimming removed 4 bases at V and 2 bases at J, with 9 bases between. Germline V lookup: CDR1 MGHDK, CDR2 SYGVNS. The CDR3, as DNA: TGTGCCAGCAGTGGCACGCAAACCTACAATGAGCAGTTCTTC. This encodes CASSGTQTYNEQFF.

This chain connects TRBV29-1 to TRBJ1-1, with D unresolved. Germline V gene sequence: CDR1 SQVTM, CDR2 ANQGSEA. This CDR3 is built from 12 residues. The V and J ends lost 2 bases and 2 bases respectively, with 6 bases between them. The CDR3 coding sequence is TGCAGCGTTGAAACGGATAACACTGAAGCTTTCTTT. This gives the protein CSVETDNTEAFF.

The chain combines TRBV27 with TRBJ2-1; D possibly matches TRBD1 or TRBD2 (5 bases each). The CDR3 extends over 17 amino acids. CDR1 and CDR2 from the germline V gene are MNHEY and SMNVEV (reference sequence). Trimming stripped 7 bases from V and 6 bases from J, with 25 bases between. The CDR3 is CASTSGTPESYRNEQFF. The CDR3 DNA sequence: TGTGCCAGCACATCCGGGACCCCCGAAAGCTATCGCAATGAGCAGTTCTTC.

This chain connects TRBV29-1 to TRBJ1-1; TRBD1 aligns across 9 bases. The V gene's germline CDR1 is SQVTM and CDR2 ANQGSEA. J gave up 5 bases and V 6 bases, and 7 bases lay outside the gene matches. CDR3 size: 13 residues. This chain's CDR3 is CSVTGQGRTEAFF. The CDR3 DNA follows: TGCAGCGTCACTGGACAGGGGAGAACTGAAGCTTTCTTT.

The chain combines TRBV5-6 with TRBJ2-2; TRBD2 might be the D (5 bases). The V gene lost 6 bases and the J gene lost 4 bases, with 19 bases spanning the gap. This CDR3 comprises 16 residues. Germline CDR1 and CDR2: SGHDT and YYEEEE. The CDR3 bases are TGTGCCAGCACCACTATCCCGAGGGTGAGCACCGGGGAGCTGTTTTTT. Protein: CASTTIPRVSTGELFF.

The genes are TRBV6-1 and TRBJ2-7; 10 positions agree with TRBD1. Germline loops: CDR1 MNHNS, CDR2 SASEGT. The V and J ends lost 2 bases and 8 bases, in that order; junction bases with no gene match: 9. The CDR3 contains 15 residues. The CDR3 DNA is TGTGCCAGCAGTGAACCGGGACAGGGGAGAAGTAAGCAGTACTTC. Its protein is CASSEPGQGRSKQYF.

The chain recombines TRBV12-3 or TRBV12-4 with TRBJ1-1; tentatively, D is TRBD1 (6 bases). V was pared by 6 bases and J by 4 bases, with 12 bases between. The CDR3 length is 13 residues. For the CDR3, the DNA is TGTGCCAGCAGGTCACAGGGTTCCACTGAAGCTTTCTTT. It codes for CASRSQGSTEAFF.

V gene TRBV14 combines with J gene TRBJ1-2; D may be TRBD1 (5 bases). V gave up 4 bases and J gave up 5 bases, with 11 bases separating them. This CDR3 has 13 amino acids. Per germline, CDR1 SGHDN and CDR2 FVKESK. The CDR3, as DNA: TGTGCCAGCAGCCCGACAGCCTATTATGGCTACACCTTC. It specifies CASSPTAYYGYTF.

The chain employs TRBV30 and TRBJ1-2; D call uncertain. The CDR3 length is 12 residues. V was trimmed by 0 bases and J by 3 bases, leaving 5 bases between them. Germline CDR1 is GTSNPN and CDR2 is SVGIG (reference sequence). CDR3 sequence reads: CAWSVSHYGYTF. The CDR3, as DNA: TGTGCCTGGAGTGTATCCCACTATGGCTACACCTTC.

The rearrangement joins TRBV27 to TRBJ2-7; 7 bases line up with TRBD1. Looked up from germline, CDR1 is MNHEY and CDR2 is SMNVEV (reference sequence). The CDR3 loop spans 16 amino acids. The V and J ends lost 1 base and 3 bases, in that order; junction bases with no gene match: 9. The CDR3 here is CASSLLRDSRYYEQYF. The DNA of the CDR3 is TGTGCCAGCAGTTTATTAAGGGACAGCAGATACTACGAGCAGTACTTC.

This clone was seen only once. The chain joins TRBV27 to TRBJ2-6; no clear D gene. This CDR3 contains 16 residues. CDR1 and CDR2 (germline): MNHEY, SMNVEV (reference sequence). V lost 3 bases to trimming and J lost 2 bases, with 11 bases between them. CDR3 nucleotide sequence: TGTGCCAGCAGTTTGATTATGGGAACTGGGGCCAACGTCCTGACTTTC. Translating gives CASSLIMGTGANVLTF.

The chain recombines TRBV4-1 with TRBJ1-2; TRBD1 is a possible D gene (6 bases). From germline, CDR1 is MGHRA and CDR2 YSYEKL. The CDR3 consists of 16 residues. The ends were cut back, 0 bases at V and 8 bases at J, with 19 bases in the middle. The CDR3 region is CASSQERQGSPRGYTF. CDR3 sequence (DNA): TGCGCCAGCAGCCAAGAGAGGCAGGGGTCACCGAGAGGCTACACCTTC.